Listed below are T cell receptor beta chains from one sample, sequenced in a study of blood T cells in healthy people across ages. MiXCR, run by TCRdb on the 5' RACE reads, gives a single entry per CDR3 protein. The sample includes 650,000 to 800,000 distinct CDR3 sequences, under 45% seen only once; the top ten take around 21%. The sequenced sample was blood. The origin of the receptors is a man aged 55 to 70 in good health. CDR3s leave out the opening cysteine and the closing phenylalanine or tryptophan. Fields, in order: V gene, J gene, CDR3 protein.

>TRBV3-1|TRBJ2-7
ASSQEGRLYEQY
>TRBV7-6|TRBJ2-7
ASSLGDSGSYEQY
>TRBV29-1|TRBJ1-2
SVEKGGRVKGYT
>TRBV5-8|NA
ASSRPFAMGQATYEQY
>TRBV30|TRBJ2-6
AWNHGANVLT
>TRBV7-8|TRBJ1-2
ASSPRTGGIANYGYT
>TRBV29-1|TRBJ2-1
SVVLTTSGATLAYNEQF
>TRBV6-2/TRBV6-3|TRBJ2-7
ASSYVGDEQY
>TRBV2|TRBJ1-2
ASSGQYSGYT
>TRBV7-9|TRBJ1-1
ASSPEAF
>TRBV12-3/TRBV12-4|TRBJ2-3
ASSPSHGNTQY
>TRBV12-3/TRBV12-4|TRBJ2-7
ASNWTGRTYEQY
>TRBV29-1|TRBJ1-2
SVDDGAGYT
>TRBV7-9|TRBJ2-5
ASSLGRDRATY
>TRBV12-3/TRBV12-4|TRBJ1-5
ASSFRQGGQPQH
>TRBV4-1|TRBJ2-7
ASSHSAGTAANYEQY
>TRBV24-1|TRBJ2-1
ATSDSGQGAFNNEQF
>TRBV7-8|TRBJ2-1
ASSYSAYNEQF
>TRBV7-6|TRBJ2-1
ASSLGTGWDEQF
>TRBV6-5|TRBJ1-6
ASGPQGPREPLH
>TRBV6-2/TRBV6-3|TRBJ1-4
ASRPGTGSVNEKLF
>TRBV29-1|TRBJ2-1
SNNGEGGSYNEQF
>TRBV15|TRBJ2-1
ATSRPDNEQF
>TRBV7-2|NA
ASSLGQAGRKTQY
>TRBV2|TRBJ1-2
ASSGGSGVGYT
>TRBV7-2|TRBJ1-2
ASSLEGIIGGYT
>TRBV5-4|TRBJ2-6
ASSLLIGPGANVLT
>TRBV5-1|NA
ASSLGPPGQGAAYEQY
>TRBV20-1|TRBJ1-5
SAKGQGHQPQH
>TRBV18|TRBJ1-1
ASSSREAGGTEAF
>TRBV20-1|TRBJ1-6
SAGTSDSPLH
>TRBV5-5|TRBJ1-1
ASSLDPRSDTEAF
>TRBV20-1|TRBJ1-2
SAREVEGANYGYT
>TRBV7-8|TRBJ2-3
ASSDLRDRGTDTQY
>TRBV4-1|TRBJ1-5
ASSQAVGGNQPQH
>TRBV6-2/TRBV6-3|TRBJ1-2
ASSLAESGYT
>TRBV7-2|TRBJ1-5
ASSYGTGGRQPQH
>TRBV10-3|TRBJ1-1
AISKTGSDTEAF
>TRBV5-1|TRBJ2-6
ASSGGPQSSGANVLT
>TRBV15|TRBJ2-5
ATSRLAGEETQY
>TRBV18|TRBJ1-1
ASSPLRDTEAF
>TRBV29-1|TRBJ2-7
IVETSSSYEQY
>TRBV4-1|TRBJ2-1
ASSQPGDRIYEQF
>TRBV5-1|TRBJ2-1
ASSVTSPLSSYNEQF
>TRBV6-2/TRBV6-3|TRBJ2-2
ASSYSKAGGPRTGELF
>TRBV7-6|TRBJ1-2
ASSSRDSGYT
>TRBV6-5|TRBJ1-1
ASSYSSGDRGLYTEAF
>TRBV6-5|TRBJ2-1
ASSYVGGGERF
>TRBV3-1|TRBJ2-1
ASSQDWGNEQF